The entry below describes one T cell receptor beta chain. The sample holds a few counts of this clone. Its antigen is not yet known. Base qualities are missing; no much larger clone stands one base away. The source of the sample is a study of cytomegalovirus exposure and HLA in healthy donors (dated by TCRdb to about 2017). The study in broad terms: An earlier analysis of 587 of the donors reported roughly 300 Gb of sequence data and 90 million to 120 million unique TCR beta sequences obtained from approximately 180 million T cells. An early release covering just under 650 HLA-typed donors comprised 250 to 350 gigabases of sequencing data and around 80 million unique TCR sequences. Of the roughly 400 genotyped donors, 81% fell in the genetic ancestry cluster associated with self-reported Caucasian donors. The study aimed to test whether signatures of past pathogen exposure could be identified by cataloging public T cell receptors. The T cell repertoires of several hundred subjects were profiled by immunosequencing and related to cytomegalovirus serostatus. In addition to the first cohort of hundreds of subjects, a separate validation cohort of some 120 different subjects was used. To predict cytomegalovirus infection status, the study brought together high-throughput TCR immunosequencing, statistical association of individual TCRs with disease status, and machine learning. To study patterns of TCR occurrence, a later analysis re-analyzed previously published TCR beta repertoires from 500 to 850 donors and added high-resolution HLA genotyping. The later analysis used no new phenotypic data to find candidate immune exposures, relying instead on TCR beta sequences and their occurrence across donors. An earlier analysis of 587 of the donors used high-throughput TCR beta sequencing to judge whether each TCR beta V gene segment behaved as functional or pseudogenic. Alongside the repertoire data, information on donor age, sex, ethnicity and CMV serostatus was compiled. Genome-wide SNP genotypes for about three fifths of the roughly 670 donors were used in a later genetic analysis, which treated that subset as a discovery cohort. All discovery cohort repertoires had been generated using a single sequencing platform. Class I and class II HLA loci were covered by the typing at four-digit resolution. Typing coverage differed by locus: A, B, C, DRB1 and DQB1 were typed in about 620-640 donors, DQA1 in 500 to 550, DPA1 in 600 to 610, and DPB1 in 450 to 480. Four or five DR-DQ haplotypes were treated as single units for association and clustering because of strong linkage in the cohort. Among roughly 400 genotyped donors of the cohort, an average of approximately 240,000 unique TCR beta nucleotide sequences was sequenced per donor, of which 15% to 20% were non-productive. Study-wide findings and limitations: Correlated functional status among segregating V segments might reflect linkage disequilibrium, but an unknown experimental factor could not be ruled out. Some IMGT-functional V segments, including TRBV6-2 and TRBV6-3, could not be told apart with the 87-base-pair reads, so those segments were excluded. A later analysis found that HLA-associated TCR beta chains were more clonally expanded and had lower generation probabilities than equally common non-associated chains. According to the authors, the approach could potentially be generalized to other disease states and immunological phenotypes. This cohort had only TCR beta chains sequenced, and the lack of alpha or paired-chain data limited which features could be detected. Several of the top co-occurrence clusters appeared to be linked to parvovirus B19, influenza, CMV and Epstein-Barr virus, according to a later analysis. Sequencing depth was assumed to be roughly uniform across donors in the presence/absence analyses, though that assumption may not hold. In a later genetic analysis, a missense DCLRE1C variant was associated with V-gene and J-gene trimming of TCR beta chains, and the association was replicated in an independent cohort. In the study, approximately 160 TCR beta chains were listed as associated with cytomegalovirus. A later analysis associated some 17,000 TCR beta sequences with specific HLA alleles at a false discovery rate of 0.05. In vitro tests confirmed that a few of the cytomegalovirus-associated TCR beta chains recognize cytomegalovirus antigens. In an earlier analysis of 587 of the donors, most TCR beta V segments appeared in productive rearrangements about 87% or about 30% of the time, broadly matching IMGT annotations. In both the original and validation cohorts, the classifier was reported to diagnose cytomegalovirus status with high specificity and sensitivity. While some public TCRs were present in many individuals, most TCR sequences turned up only very rarely across donors. Because counts were too low, roughly 17 rarely observed V segments, including chromosome 9 orphons, were left out of the earlier analysis of some 600 of the donors. According to a later analysis, most CMV-associated TCR beta chains appeared to be HLA-restricted, and the HLA associations seemed to be driven largely by CMV exposure. A cluster of highly shared sequence variants was judged likely to represent a technical artifact of the sequencing pipeline. CMV serostatus was the only immune exposure information available for the cohort. A further reported finding was that TCR beta sequences accurately predicted the HLA-A and HLA-B alleles for most subjects in the first cohort. Because HLA typing was missing for some donors at each locus, association tests included only the typed subset. Assigning TCR associations to individual alleles was difficult when HLA alleles, especially DR and DQ, strongly co-occurred. According to a later analysis, TCR association rates differed among HLA loci, with DRB1 alleles showing the most associated TCRs and HLA-C alleles showing the fewest. Compared with the approximately 670-donor mean, donors in an Asian-associated ancestry cluster had fewer N-insertions in productive TCRs, according to a later genetic analysis.

The receptor library was made with the immunoSEQ multiplex PCR assay. The multiplex PCR relied on a mix of 60 forward primers for TCR Vbeta segments and 13 reverse primers for TCR Jbeta segments. A multiplex PCR assay on genomic DNA amplified the CDR3 region of rearranged TCR beta genes. On the Illumina HiSeq System, the amplified TCR beta libraries were sequenced as 87-base-pair reads. The authors' pipeline ran thus. Across the 500 to 700 repertoires, a later analysis counted 80 million or so unique TCR beta chains, 8.5 million to 12 million of which were shared by at least two donors. Raw reads were error-corrected and collapsed into unique sequences by a nearest-neighbor algorithm in which closely related sequences were merged to remove PCR and sequencing errors. V, D and J gene segments were assigned by aligning CDR3 sequences to IMGT reference sequences. Each retained sequence needed at least a six-nucleotide match to both a V gene segment and a J gene segment. Rearrangements were called productive when the CDR3 lacked stop codons and stayed in frame with V and J; all others were non-productive. CDR3 was defined according to IMGT convention as the region running from the second conserved V-encoded cysteine to the conserved J-encoded phenylalanine. Sequences without an unambiguous match to a single V gene segment were excluded from the earlier analysis of several hundred of the donors. In an earlier analysis of almost 600 of the donors, a V segment was called functional when productive rearrangements were above 56.7%, and segregating when the standard deviation between donors exceeded 5%. A statistical classification framework was developed to diagnose cytomegalovirus status using the catalog of TCR beta chain sequences. A later analysis assigned V and J genes by comparing TCR nucleotide sequences with IMGT/GENE-DB human TR gene sequences. In a later analysis, CDR3 sequences and most-parsimonious VDJ recombination scenarios were assigned using the TCRdist pipeline. In a later analysis, every TCR beta chain was defined by the combination of its CDR3 amino acid sequence and its V-gene family, and reads without a unique V-gene family were dropped. A later analysis removed 600 or so highly shared, low-generation-probability nucleotide sequences to deal with suspected cross-contamination and a sequencing artifact. For each public chain, a later analysis derived a clonal expansion index from normalized ranks of inferred template counts within each repertoire. In a later analysis, generation probabilities were computed using a VDJ recombination model fitted to out-of-frame rearrangements, and the results were checked against IGoR. In a later analysis, TCR-TCR, TCR-HLA and TCR-CMV co-occurrence was scored with hypergeometric tests, and a repertoire-size bias correction was applied to TCR pairs. To estimate false discovery rates, a later analysis permuted the HLA or CMV assignments 20 times. In a later analysis, co-occurring TCRs were grouped using DBSCAN, with TCRdist sequence similarity added in when clustering inside HLA-allele-positive subsets. For co-occurrence clustering, repertoires with fewer than 30,000 or more than 120,000 public chains were excluded, along with 4 to 6 repertoires with anomalous nucleotide sharing. Held by TCRdb, this immuneACCESS table contains in-frame sequences only and omits some clones. Under half of the omission traces to an unresolved V gene where checked; the cause of the rest is unknown. Clonal size and the V and J genes are those of that table, whereas D and trimming came from the DNA. For this sample there are roughly 100,000 clones; 76% appear just once. The ten largest make up about 7.5% of the sample.

The CDR3, cysteine through phenylalanine, is 19 amino acids long. CDR3 DNA is the only sequence kept; it has 57 bases, read in frame from the first base. Relative to germline, V is missing 0 bases and J is missing 0 bases, with 8 bases of the junction outside any gene match. Via the germline V gene, CDR1 is LGHNA and CDR2 YSLEER. The cohort consisted of 650 to 850 healthy bone marrow donors. All cohort members were sampled while nominally healthy, although unrecorded immune exposures were likely present. The donor tested CMV seropositive, placing the donor among the approximately 310 seropositive members of the cohort. A peripheral blood sample was collected from each donor, and TCR beta sequencing was performed on peripheral blood mononuclear cells. Genomic DNA was extracted from the blood cell samples with the Qiagen DNeasy Blood Extraction Kit.

The sequence derives from a man aged 35 to 55 in good health and CMV-seropositive. This chain is built from TRBV4-3 and TRBJ2-1; 10 of the junction bases match TRBD2. Sequencing input: PBMCs. This receptor has the CDR3 CASSQDPSGGASSYNEQFF. The sequenced DNA is TGCGCCAGCAGCCAAGATCCCAGCGGGGGGGCCAGCTCCTACAATGAGCAGTTCTTC.